Listed here is a single T cell receptor beta chain. What it binds is unknown. In germline, CDR1 is SGHRS, CDR2 YFSETQ. There are 16 residues in the CDR3. The trim removed 0 bases at V and 5 bases at J, leaving 7 bases unmatched. TCRdb reprocessed the 5' RACE reads via MiXCR and lists one record per CDR3 protein. Counted here are about 560,000 distinct CDR3 sequences, approximately 15% occurring once; the ten biggest clones make up roughly 7.8%. These data originate in a study of T-cell memory formation after mild COVID-19. Study-wide findings and caveats: For contracting clones, CD4+ ones sat mainly in CM and EM, CD8+ in EMRA.

The chain links TRBV5-1 to TRBJ2-7; 11 positions match TRBD2. Source material: PBMCs or a T cell subset sorted from them (not recorded which). This TCR derives from an adult woman who had mild COVID-19 (a few samples of this study predate the infection). Cell type and time point are not known. This chain's CDR3 is CASSLATSGAGDEQYF. DNA for the CDR3: TGCGCCAGCAGCTTGGCGACTAGCGGGGCCGGAGACGAGCAGTACTTC.